This T cell receptor beta chain was observed in a study of cytomegalovirus exposure and HLA in healthy donors. Study-wide results and caveats: In a later analysis, compared with equally common non-associated chains, HLA-associated beta chains were more expanded.

The table lists this clone with a few counts. The antigen is undetermined. Primers included in the PCR were 60 Vbeta and 13 Jbeta primers. The repertoire was sequenced with immunoSEQ multiplex PCR; TCRdb's copy has only in-frame clones and lacks some. This table holds more than 75,000 clones, roughly 79% found once. The length of the CDR3 is 16 residues. Germline V gene lookup returns CDR1 SGHDT and CDR2 YYEEEE. V was shortened by 2 bases and J by 2 bases, with 13 bases between the two germline ends. The sequenced sample was PBMCs. The clonotype comes from a woman in her forties in good health and CMV-seronegative. The V call is TRBV5-6, the J call TRBJ2-2; no firm D call. As DNA, the CDR3 is TGTGCCAGCAGCTTACCGGTATGGGCAAACACCGGGGAGCTGTTTTTT. Protein sequence: CASSLPVWANTGELFF.